The sample holds many counts of the clone carrying this TCR beta chain. Its antigen is not known. This sample was taken from a study of human T cells and chemical hapten exposure. Overall study: Patch tests of 0.01% DPC on the upper back were read at 6 days.

General study points: Expanded TCRs formed significantly more large CDR3 similarity clusters than controls. The donors suffered from alopecia, so their immune response may not match that of healthy people.

The time point was: patch test 1, 2 weeks after DPC sensitization. Sample treatment: therapeutic diphenylcyclopropenone sensitization with weekly scalp DPC. Germline V CDR1 and CDR2: SQVTM, ANQGSEA. Between the trimmed V and J ends, which lost 7 bases and 2 bases, there was a span of 9 bases. This CDR3 spans 11 amino acids. TCRdb re-called the RACE reads with MiXCR, one entry per CDR3 protein. The sample includes around 50,000 distinct CDR3 sequences, about 9% seen only once; the top ten take 13%. The sequenced sample was whole blood, obtained in connection with sensitization to the hapten diphenylcyclopropenone (DPC). The sequence came from a woman aged 40 to 49 with alopecia areata. Some clones in this sample may be carry-over from other donors' samples. The rearrangement links TRBV29-1 to TRBJ2-7; the D is unclear. CDR3 nucleotides: TGCAGCGCAACCTACACCTACGAGCAGTACTTC. It encodes CSATYTYEQYF.